The 19 T cell receptor beta chains below come from one sample, sequenced in a study of blood T cell repertoires in COVID-19. Profiling relied on immunoSEQ multiplex PCR, and the TCRdb table lists in-frame clones only, not all of them. The profile shows tens of thousands of clones, 80% to 90% of them singletons. Sequencing was carried out using peripheral blood. These receptor sequences come from a woman aged 65 to 85 with acute or convalescent COVID-19.

CDR3 nucleotides: TGTGCCAGCTCCCCTCCCCCCGGGGAGCTGTTTTTT. This codes for CASSPPPGELFF. The chain combines TRBV9 with TRBJ2-2; D gene uncertain. CDR3 length: 12 amino acids. The germline V gene has CDR1 SGDLS and CDR2 YYNGEE. V was pared by 7 bases and J by 6 bases, with 10 bases between. Supplemented by reference TRBV9 and TRBJ2-2, the full variable domain reads DSGVTQTPKHLITATGQRVTLRCSPRSGDLSVYWYQQSLDQGLQFLIQYYNGEERAKGNILERFSAQQFPDLHSELNLSSLELGDSALYFCASSPPPGELFFGEGSRLTVL.

This chain joins TRBV5-8 and TRBJ1-1; tentatively, D is TRBD1 (6 bases). This CDR3 is built from 15 residues. Germline V gene data show CDR1 as SGHTS and CDR2 as YDEGEE. Trimming shortened V by 4 bases and J by 0 bases, and 13 bases separated the two germline ends. The CDR3 DNA reads TGTGCCAGCAGCCTCGGGTGGACAGTGAACACTGAAGCTTTCTTT. This gives the protein CASSLGWTVNTEAFF.

The V gene is TRBV12-3 or TRBV12-4, the J gene TRBJ1-2, with D hard to call. CDR3 size: 12 residues. V was clipped by 5 bases and J by 4 bases, with 8 bases between them. CDR3 region: CASSEGIYGYTF. The CDR3 DNA reads TGTGCCAGCAGTGAGGGAATCTATGGCTACACCTTC.

The chain has TRBV11-2 and TRBJ2-5; D gene unclear. V was trimmed by 4 bases and J by 2 bases, leaving 2 bases between them. CDR1 and CDR2 (germline): SGHAT, FQNNGV. CDR3 size: 11 residues. CDR3 sequence (DNA): TGTGCCAGCAGCTCACAAGAGACCCAGTACTTC. It codes for CASSSQETQYF.

This chain connects TRBV6-1 to TRBJ1-2; no clear D gene. Germline assignment: CDR1 MNHNS and CDR2 SASEGT. This CDR3 region has 13 residues. With 2 bases removed from V and 8 bases from J, the gap between germline ends came to 12 bases. The CDR3 nucleotides read TGTGCCAGCAGTGAACGGGGAGGAGACGGCTACACCTTC. It encodes CASSERGGDGYTF.

The chain couples TRBV5-6 to TRBJ2-5; D is perhaps TRBD1 (5 bases). Germline CDR1 and CDR2: SGHDT and YYEEEE. Trimming took off 6 bases at V and 4 bases at J, with 13 bases between the two ends. The CDR3 totals 13 residues. DNA of the CDR3: TGTGCCAGCAACATAGGGGTTCTAGAGACCCAGTACTTC. As protein: CASNIGVLETQYF.

This clone has only one observation. CDR3: CASRHRADYEQYF. The CDR3 DNA follows: TGTGCCAGCAGACACAGGGCGGACTACGAGCAGTACTTC. The chain carries TRBV27 and TRBJ2-7; possibly TRBD1 for D (6 bases). Per the germline V gene, CDR1 is MNHEY and CDR2 is SMNVEV (reference sequence). V gave up 6 bases and J gave up 3 bases, with 12 bases separating them. CDR3 size: 13 residues.

This clone was detected only once. This chain uses TRBV7-3 with TRBJ2-3; a weak D match, TRBD2 (6 bases). Germline-derived CDR1 and CDR2 are SGHTA and FQGTGA. The germline V and J ends were trimmed by 2 bases and 2 bases, with 11 bases remaining between them. CDR3 size: 15 residues. The CDR3 DNA reads TGTGCCAGCAGCTTATTCGGGAGTTTCACAGATACGCAGTATTTT. This encodes CASSLFGSFTDTQYF.

The CDR3 loop reads CASSGTSGRPSPQETQYF. Written as DNA, the CDR3 is TGTGCCAGCAGCGGGACTAGCGGGAGGCCCTCCCCGCAAGAGACCCAGTACTTC. The genes are TRBV5-4 and TRBJ2-5; TRBD2 agrees at 15 bases. The junction had 9 bases not matched to a gene; V was cut back by 4 bases and J by 2 bases. CDR1 and CDR2 from the germline V gene are SGHNT and YYREEE (reference sequence). The CDR3 runs 18 residues.

The chain is built from TRBV29-1 and TRBJ1-1, with D possibly TRBD1 on 6 matching bases. Germline V lookup: CDR1 SQVTM, CDR2 ANQGSEA. The CDR3 consists of 19 residues. V shed 0 bases and J shed 2 bases, with 25 bases lying between them. The CDR3: CSVEDLSWIRGHINTEAFF. The CDR3 nucleotides are TGCAGCGTTGAAGATCTTAGTTGGATTCGGGGACACATAAACACTGAAGCTTTCTTT.

This clone was counted a single time. The J gene is TRBJ2-7, the V gene TRBV21-1; TRBD1 reflects the table's D call only, with no check against the DNA. TRBV21-1 is described as a pseudogene. The CDR3 length is 13 residues. CDR3 loop: CASSKGDTYEQYF. The CDR3, as DNA: TGTGCCAGCAGCAAAGGGGACACCTACGAGCAGTACTTC.

This chain uses TRBV9 with TRBJ1-2; no clear D gene. Germline CDR1 reads SGDLS; CDR2 reads YYNGEE. V was trimmed by 0 bases and J by 2 bases, leaving 11 bases between them. The CDR3 loop spans 15 amino acids. CDR3: CASSVATGGNYGYTF. The CDR3 DNA reads TGTGCCAGCAGCGTAGCTACGGGAGGGAACTATGGCTACACCTTC.

This clone was seen only once. This chain joins TRBV2 and TRBJ1-4, with 10 bases matching TRBD1. The V gene end was trimmed by 6 bases and the J gene end by 8 bases; junction bases not matched to a gene: 9. The CDR3 extends over 15 amino acids. Germline V gives CDR1 SNHLY, CDR2 FYNNEI. The DNA for the CDR3 is TGTGCCAGCAGACCACGACAGGGGGCGTTGGAAAAACTGTTTTTT. Encoded protein: CASRPRQGALEKLFF.

The chain combines TRBV18 with TRBJ2-5; no reliable D call. The CDR3 is made up of 13 amino acids. CDR1 and CDR2 from the germline V gene are KGHSH and LQKENI. V lost 2 bases to trimming and J lost 2 bases, with 6 bases between them. The CDR3 loop is CASSPTMQETQYF. Written as DNA, the CDR3 is TGTGCCAGCTCACCAACTATGCAAGAGACCCAGTACTTC.

This clone was counted between two and nine times. V gene TRBV19 combines with J gene TRBJ2-1, with 11 nucleotides matching TRBD2. After removal of 4 bases from V and 7 bases from J, the junction contained 9 bases not matched to a gene. Germline V lookup: CDR1 LNHDA, CDR2 SQIVND (reference sequence). The CDR3 runs to 16 residues. CDR3: CASSRFPTSGGNEQFF. The DNA for the CDR3 is TGTGCCAGTAGTAGGTTCCCAACTAGCGGGGGTAATGAGCAGTTCTTC. The complete variable domain, with remaining parts taken from reference TRBV19 and TRBJ2-1, reads DGGITQSPKYLFRKEGQNVTLSCEQNLNHDAMYWYRQDPGQGLRLIYYSQIVNDFQKGDIAEGYSVSREKKESFPLTVTSAQKNPTAFYLCASSRFPTSGGNEQFFGPGTRLTVL.

This chain connects TRBV19 to TRBJ1-6; 9 bases agree with TRBD1. V lost 5 bases and J lost 8; bases outside the gene matches: 7. Germline V gene lookup returns CDR1 LNHDA and CDR2 SQIVND (reference sequence). The CDR3 extends over 15 amino acids. The CDR3 reads CASSLGDRVDSPLHF. The CDR3 bases are TGTGCCAGTAGTCTTGGGGACAGGGTTGATTCACCCCTCCACTTT.

This clone was recorded once. This chain joins TRBV20-1 and TRBJ1-1; no reliable D call. The V end was cut by 8 bases, the J end by 5 bases, with 12 bases between. The V gene's germline CDR1 is DFQATT and CDR2 SNEGSKA (reference sequence). This CDR3 is 11 amino acids long. DNA of the CDR3: TGCAGTCGTGTGAGAGAAACTGAAGCTTTCTTT. It is translated as CSRVRETEAFF.

This chain links TRBV5-5 with TRBJ1-1; D uncertain. Trimming took off 4 bases at V and 7 bases at J, with 17 bases between the two ends. Germline V gene lookup returns CDR1 SGHKS and CDR2 YYEKEE (reference sequence). The CDR3 is made up of 14 amino acids. The CDR3 loop reads CASSPWLGGGEAFF. The CDR3 nucleotides are TGTGCCAGCAGCCCCTGGTTGGGTGGCGGTGAAGCTTTCTTT.

This clone was picked up a small number of times. The V gene is TRBV5-1, the J gene TRBJ1-4; tentatively, D is TRBD1 (6 bases). The germline V and J ends were trimmed by 1 base and 8 bases, with 15 bases remaining between them. The CDR3 spans 15 residues. Germline CDR1 and CDR2: SGHRS and YFSETQ. The CDR3 loop reads CASSLNTGYQEKLFF. Here the CDR3 DNA reads TGCGCCAGCAGCTTGAATACAGGGTATCAGGAAAAACTGTTTTTT.